This entry is about one T cell receptor beta chain. Antigen unknown. The CDR3 covers 19 residues. Germline CDR1 and CDR2: SEHNR and FQNEAQ (reference sequence). Primers for the PCR totalled 60 Vbeta and 13 Jbeta. Repertoires were generated with immunoSEQ multiplex PCR, while TCRdb's copy carries only in-frame clones and drops some. The profile shows 74,000 or so clones, around 80% of them singletons. This sample was taken from a study of cytomegalovirus exposure and HLA in healthy donors. Overall study findings and caveats: An analysis that came later showed most CMV-associated TCR beta chains appearing HLA-restricted. The productive fraction for most TCR beta V segments was about 90% or about 30% in an earlier analysis. Certain sequence variants were highly shared and formed a cluster, and this cluster was likely a sequencing artifact.

Donors showed nominal health when sampled, although they likely had unrecorded immune exposures. The receptor was derived from a man aged 45-60 years in good health and CMV-seropositive. What was sequenced was PBMCs. This rearrangement joins TRBV7-9 to TRBJ2-2, with 15 bases identical to TRBD2. The CDR3 region has the DNA TGTCCAAGCAGAGACCGCATACCGGGACTAGCGGGAGGTGGCGGGGAGCTGTTTTTT. It codes for CPSRDRIPGLAGGGGELFF.